The entry below gives a single T cell receptor beta chain sequence along with its context. Its matching antigen is unknown. This record belongs to a study of T cell responses to AZD1222 COVID-19 vaccine. The germline V gene encodes CDR1 SGHKS and CDR2 YYEKEE (reference sequence). The CDR3 runs to 16 residues. Unmatched junction bases numbered 14, after V lost 5 bases and J lost 7 bases. TCRdb's copy holds only in-frame clones and misses some; the assay was immunoSEQ multiplex PCR. Found here are over 120,000 clones, about 90% of them singletons; the top ten hold 1.5% to 2%. Broader study findings: Reportedly, nearly half the spike-specific TCRs target unmutated variant regions. AZD1222 recipients seropositive at baseline numbered only five or six.

This rearrangement joins TRBV5-5 to TRBJ1-4, with 7 bases matching TRBD1. Sequenced here: peripheral blood, sampled on day 0 of AZD1222 vaccination. This TCR came from an adult in good health. CDR3 sequence: CASRETGTEGSEKLFF. Written as DNA, the CDR3 is TGTGCCAGCAGGGAAACCGGGACAGAGGGAAGTGAAAAACTGTTTTTT.